The 31 T cell receptor beta chains given below trace back to one sample, sequenced in a study of CD8+ T cells in alopecia areata. Treatment reported: oral pan-JAK inhibitor, 5-10 mg twice daily. TCR sequencing used cDNA made by reverse transcription of extracted RNA. TCRdb keeps only in-frame clones here, not all; method: immunoSEQ multiplex PCR. The repertoire holds roughly 120,000 clones, with approximately 55% as singletons. Sequences were derived from CD4+ T cells sorted from blood, sampled at week 24, from a patient treated with tofacitinib. These receptor sequences come from a human donor with alopecia areata.

The J gene is TRBJ1-1, the V gene TRBV30; D gene unclear. Germline values: CDR1 GTSNPN, CDR2 SVGIG (reference sequence). CDR3 size: 13 residues. V was pared by 0 bases and J by 0 bases, with 5 bases between. DNA for the CDR3: TGTGCCTGGAGTGTGGCGATGAACACTGAAGCTTTCTTT. Amino acid sequence: CAWSVAMNTEAFF. The whole variable domain, filled in from reference TRBV30 and TRBJ1-1, reads SQTIHQWPATLVQPVGSPLSLECTVEGTSNPNLYWYRQAAGRGLQLLFYSVGIGQISSEVPQNLSASRPQDRQFILSSKKLLLSDSGFYLCAWSVAMNTEAFFGQGTRLTVV.

A note on this clone: Additional DNA sequences in this sample encode the identical CDR3. The chain carries TRBV29-1 and TRBJ2-5, with D hard to call. CDR3 length equals 10 residues. The germline gives CDR1 SQVTM, CDR2 ANQGSEA. V gave up 6 bases and J gave up 2 bases, with 4 bases separating them. As DNA, the CDR3 is TGCAGCGTCGGACAAGAGACCCAGTACTTC. This encodes CSVGQETQYF.

The chain uses TRBV2 and TRBJ2-5; D is perhaps TRBD1 (6 bases). The CDR3 has 12 residues. Germline values: CDR1 SNHLY, CDR2 FYNNEI. Trimming stripped 8 bases from V and 6 bases from J, with 13 bases between. The CDR3: CASGGTRQTQYF. For the CDR3, the DNA is TGTGCCAGCGGGGGCACTAGACAGACCCAGTACTTC.

The genes are TRBV7-9 and TRBJ1-2; the D gene is possibly TRBD1 (5 bases). The CDR3 sequence is 12 residues long. Trimming took off 3 bases at V and 7 bases at J, with 9 bases between the two ends. Germline values: CDR1 SEHNR, CDR2 FQNEAQ (reference sequence). The CDR3 protein is CASSFGGSGYTF. The CDR3 nucleotides read TGTGCCAGCAGCTTCGGGGGAAGTGGCTACACCTTC.

The rearrangement uses TRBV10-3 and TRBJ1-4, with 9 bases that match TRBD1. The V and J ends lost 6 bases and 6 bases, in that order; junction bases with no gene match: 8. Per the germline V gene, CDR1 is ENHRY and CDR2 is SYGVKD. CDR3 length equals 15 residues. This CDR3 reads CAISERTGADEKLFF. CDR3 DNA: TGTGCCATCAGCGAGAGGACAGGGGCGGATGAAAAACTGTTTTTT.

This sequence joins TRBV4-3 and TRBJ1-1; weak D call: TRBD1 (5 bases). The germline gives CDR1 LGHNA, CDR2 YSLEER. The CDR3 has 13 residues. V was shortened by 4 bases and J by 1 base, with 7 bases between the two germline ends. CDR3 coding DNA: TGCGCCAGCAGCCGAGACAGGAACACTGAAGCTTTCTTT. Its translation is CASSRDRNTEAFF.

The chain carries TRBV5-1 and TRBJ1-1; 9 bases match TRBD1. The J segment lost 0 bases and the V segment lost 6 bases, leaving 9 bases of the junction unmatched. The V gene's germline CDR1 is SGHRS and CDR2 YFSETQ. This CDR3 is built from 16 residues. The CDR3 spells CASTLGQGSLNTEAFF. CDR3 DNA sequence: TGCGCCAGCACCCTCGGACAGGGGAGCTTGAACACTGAAGCTTTCTTT.

This rearrangement joins TRBV5-4 to TRBJ2-7; 9 nucleotides align to TRBD1. J was trimmed by 2 bases and V by 4 bases; bases with no gene match: 4. CDR1 is SGHNT, CDR2 YYREEE, per germline (reference sequence). CDR3 size: 14 residues. In DNA form, the CDR3 reads TGTGCCAGCAGCACCCGACAGGGGGCCTACGAGCAGTACTTC. It yields the protein CASSTRQGAYEQYF.

V usage is TRBV5-4 and J usage is TRBJ2-1, with 11 bases lining up with TRBD2. Germline loops: CDR1 SGHNT, CDR2 YYREEE (reference sequence). The CDR3 runs to 16 residues. V shed 0 bases, J shed 7 bases, and the junction held 6 bases outside the gene matches. CDR3 region: CASSLGVAGGQNEQFF. The CDR3 coding sequence is TGTGCCAGCAGCTTGGGCGTAGCGGGGGGGCAAAATGAGCAGTTCTTC.

J is TRBJ1-3 and V is TRBV28; 8 bases agree with TRBD1. This CDR3 has 14 residues. The germline V gene encodes CDR1 MDHEN and CDR2 SYDVKM. Germline trimming cut 6 bases from V and 2 bases from J; bases unmatched to any gene: 3. CDR3 bases: TGTGCCAGCAGCCTGGACAGGGCTGGAAACACCATATATTTT. Translation gives CASSLDRAGNTIYF.

On this clone itself: A read error may account for a junction end that differs from germline. The CDR3 reads CASSPGLPPTDTQYF. In DNA, the CDR3 is TGTGCTAGCAGCCCCGGACTACCTCCCACAGATACGCAGTATTTT. This chain joins TRBV7-7 and TRBJ2-3, with a weak D call TRBD2 (6 bases). The CDR3 totals 15 residues. Germline CDR1 SSHAT, CDR2 FNYEAQ (reference sequence).

V is TRBV7-9 and J is TRBJ2-3; the D gene is possibly TRBD2 (6 bases). Germline loops: CDR1 SEHNR, CDR2 FQNEAQ (reference sequence). Trimming took 5 bases from V and 0 from J, leaving 12 bases between them. The CDR3 is made up of 15 amino acids. CDR3 coding DNA: TGTGCCAGCAGCATTTCCGGGACTAGCACAGATACGCAGTATTTT. Translated, it gives CASSISGTSTDTQYF.

The gene calls are TRBV30 and TRBJ1-5; D not certain. With 0 bases removed from V and 5 bases from J, the gap between germline ends came to 8 bases. CDR1 is GTSNPN, CDR2 SVGIG, per germline (reference sequence). The length of the CDR3 is 13 residues. CDR3 bases: TGTGCCTGGAGTGTTTTGGAGGATCAGCCCCAGCATTTT. The encoded protein is CAWSVLEDQPQHF.

A few counts support this clone. V and J are TRBV4-3 and TRBJ1-1, with no clear D. The length of the CDR3 is 13 residues. Trimming left V 0 bases short and J 3 bases short, with 5 bases between. Germline V gives CDR1 LGHNA, CDR2 YSLEER. The CDR3 nucleotides are TGCGCCAGCAGCCAAGATGAGGACACTGAAGCTTTCTTT. It codes for CASSQDEDTEAFF.

The chain recombines TRBV19 with TRBJ2-7, with D possibly matching TRBD1 (5 bases). The length of the CDR3 is 15 residues. Germline CDR1 and CDR2: LNHDA and SQIVND (reference sequence). V lost 4 bases and J 1 base, leaving 14 bases between the germline ends. Here the CDR3 reads CASSNKVDSSYEQYF. In DNA, the CDR3 is TGTGCCAGTAGTAATAAGGTTGACAGTTCCTACGAGCAGTACTTC. Full variable domain (outside the CDR3, taken from reference TRBV19 and TRBJ2-7): DGGITQSPKYLFRKEGQNVTLSCEQNLNHDAMYWYRQDPGQGLRLIYYSQIVNDFQKGDIAEGYSVSREKKESFPLTVTSAQKNPTAFYLCASSNKVDSSYEQYFGPGTRLTVT.

This clone came up once. J is TRBJ2-3 and V is TRBV4-1, with 13 bases that match TRBD2. The CDR3 spans 19 residues. Unmatched junction bases numbered 14, after V lost 3 bases and J lost 5 bases. Germline-derived CDR1 and CDR2 are MGHRA and YSYEKL. CDR3 bases: TGCGCCAGCAGCCAGGGTACTAGCGGGGGGGCCAAGTCAGGAGATACGCAGTATTTT. Its translation is CASSQGTSGGAKSGDTQYF.

The table lists this clone with a few counts. This sequence joins TRBV6-5 and TRBJ2-6; TRBD1 might be the D (5 bases). The V end lost 8 bases, the J end lost 0 bases, and 11 bases lay between the germline ends. The CDR3 has 15 amino acids. Per germline, CDR1 MNHEY and CDR2 SVGAGI. CDR3 nucleotide sequence: TGTGCCAGCTCTTACAGGAGCTCTGGGGCCAACGTCCTGACTTTC. Encoded protein: CASSYRSSGANVLTF.

CDR3 coding DNA: TGTGCCAGCAGCGTAGGTAACAATCAGCCCCAGCATTTT. Translation: CASSVGNNQPQHF. The chain joins TRBV9 to TRBJ1-5, with D hard to call. The CDR3 has 13 residues. The germline V gene has CDR1 SGDLS and CDR2 YYNGEE. V lost 0 bases to trimming and J lost 3 bases, with 4 bases between them.

V and J are TRBV6-5 and TRBJ2-7; a weak D match, TRBD1 (6 bases). The germline V gene encodes CDR1 MNHEY and CDR2 SVGAGI. V lost 6 bases to trimming and J lost 9 bases, with 12 bases between them. The CDR3 totals 11 residues. The CDR3 loop reads CASSTGSGQYF. The CDR3 DNA follows: TGTGCCAGCAGCACAGGGTCTGGGCAGTACTTC.

The chain uses TRBV30 and TRBJ1-1; D is perhaps TRBD1 (5 bases). Germline assignment: CDR1 GTSNPN and CDR2 SVGIG (reference sequence). The CDR3 is 15 amino acids. V was clipped by 3 bases and J by 1 base, with 15 bases between them. This CDR3 reads CAWRRPGSQNTEAFF. CDR3 coding DNA: TGTGCCTGGAGAAGACCAGGGTCACAGAACACTGAAGCTTTCTTT.

This chain links TRBV29-1 with TRBJ2-2, with D possibly being TRBD1 (6 bases). Germline-derived CDR1 and CDR2 are SQVTM and ANQGSEA. The CDR3 loop spans 15 amino acids. Trimming cost V 4 bases and J 0 bases, with 12 bases left between them. CDR3 DNA: TGCAGCGTTGGAAGGGACACAGCGAACACCGGGGAGCTGTTTTTT. It is translated as CSVGRDTANTGELFF.

The rearrangement uses TRBV29-1 and TRBJ2-5; 9 nucleotides align to TRBD2. Losses at the gene ends were 0 bases for V and 2 bases for J; bases not matched to a gene: 7. The CDR3 extends over 16 amino acids. The germline gives CDR1 SQVTM, CDR2 ANQGSEA. The CDR3 here is CSVEDRLAGTQETQYF. CDR3 DNA: TGCAGCGTTGAAGATCGTCTAGCGGGAACACAAGAGACCCAGTACTTC.

V usage is TRBV7-2 and J usage is TRBJ2-5, with 11 positions matching TRBD2. This CDR3 comprises 16 residues. V trimming: 4 bases; J trimming: 7 bases; junction bases outside the gene matches: 11. CDR1 and CDR2 from the germline V gene are SGHTA and FQGNSA. The CDR3, as DNA: TGTGCCAGCAGCTCCAAGGGACTAGCGGATGACAGGACCCAGTACTTC. This gives the protein CASSSKGLADDRTQYF. Based on the CDR3 plus reference TRBV7-2 and TRBJ2-5, the full variable domain is GAGVSQSPSNKVTEKGKDVELRCDPISGHTALYWYRQSLGQGLEFLIYFQGNSAPDKSGLPSDRFSAERTGGSVSTLTIQRTQQEDSAVYLCASSSKGLADDRTQYFGPGTRLLVL.

The chain carries TRBV6-5 and TRBJ1-2, with a weak D call TRBD1 (6 bases). CDR1 MNHEY and CDR2 SVGAGI come from the germline V gene. The CDR3 sequence is 15 residues long. The germline V and J ends were trimmed by 2 bases and 8 bases, with 18 bases remaining between them. CDR3 sequence reads: CASSYAVDSLQGYTF. In DNA form, the CDR3 reads TGTGCCAGCAGTTACGCGGTGGACAGTCTTCAAGGCTACACCTTC.

The chain couples TRBV2 to TRBJ2-3; 8 nucleotides line up with TRBD1. CDR3 length: 18 amino acids. Germline V CDR1 and CDR2: SNHLY, FYNNEI. V lost 1 base and J lost 2; bases outside the gene matches: 11. This CDR3 is CASSEDQPTGDDTDTQYF. In nucleotides, the CDR3 is TGTGCCAGCAGTGAAGATCAACCGACAGGGGACGACACAGATACGCAGTATTTT.

The chain recombines TRBV7-2 with TRBJ1-2; a weak D match, TRBD1 (6 bases). The CDR3 runs 15 residues. Germline CDR1 SGHTA, CDR2 FQGNSA. V was shortened by 5 bases and J by 6 bases, with 19 bases between the two germline ends. This CDR3 is CASSPHTGFLDGYTF. The CDR3 DNA sequence: TGTGCCAGCAGCCCGCACACAGGGTTTCTTGATGGCTACACCTTC. The full variable domain, with the rest looked up from reference TRBV7-2 and TRBJ1-2, is GAGVSQSPSNKVTEKGKDVELRCDPISGHTALYWYRQSLGQGLEFLIYFQGNSAPDKSGLPSDRFSAERTGGSVSTLTIQRTQQEDSAVYLCASSPHTGFLDGYTFGSGTRLTVV.

Details on this clone: This sample includes further DNA sequences coding for the same CDR3. The chain carries TRBV30 and TRBJ1-5; D is possibly TRBD1 (6 bases). CDR1 is GTSNPN and CDR2 is SVGIG in the germline V gene (reference sequence). Trimming stripped 3 bases from V and 4 bases from J, with 10 bases between. The CDR3 sequence is 13 residues long. CDR3 in amino acids: CAWSVQGNQPQHF. CDR3 nucleotide sequence: TGTGCCTGGAGCGTACAGGGAAATCAGCCCCAGCATTTT.

This chain's CDR3 is CASSQGQRTSPLHF. CDR3 nucleotide sequence: TGCGCCAGCAGCCAAGGGCAGAGGACTTCACCCCTCCACTTT. This sequence joins TRBV4-3 and TRBJ1-6; D gene uncertain. This CDR3 is built from 14 residues. The V gene lost 1 base and the J gene lost 9 bases, with 10 bases spanning the gap. Germline CDR1 reads LGHNA; CDR2 reads YSLEER.

This chain connects TRBV30 to TRBJ2-5, with D perhaps matching TRBD1 (6 bases). Germline V gene data show CDR1 as GTSNPN and CDR2 as SVGIG (reference sequence). Trimming removed 2 bases from V and 5 bases from J, with 18 bases in between. This CDR3 spans 15 amino acids. CDR3 sequence reads: CAWSLGATLRETQYF. CDR3 nucleotide sequence: TGTGCCTGGAGTCTGGGGGCGACACTGAGGGAGACCCAGTACTTC.

This chain joins TRBV19 and TRBJ1-1; no reliable D call. CDR1 and CDR2 (germline): LNHDA, SQIVND (reference sequence). Trimming took 5 bases from V and 4 from J, leaving 11 bases between them. The CDR3 length is 13 residues. CDR3 in DNA: TGTGCCAGTAGTTGGGGTACGGGCACTGAAGCTTTCTTT. Translation: CASSWGTGTEAFF.

As to this clone: One junction end disagrees with the germline gene, perhaps due to a read error. The genes are TRBV7-2 and TRBJ2-1; possible D gene TRBD2, 6 bases. This CDR3 spans 13 amino acids. From germline, CDR1 is SGHTA and CDR2 FQGNSA. The CDR3 here is CASSKTDYSEQFF. The DNA of the CDR3 is TGTGCCAGCAGCAAAACGGACTACAGTGAGCAGTTCTTC.